The 32 T cell receptor beta chains in this list originate from one sample, sequenced in a study of beta chain features in type 1 diabetes. Expressed TCRB transcripts got sequenced, as all isolated RNA was reverse transcribed. Profiled with immunoSEQ multiplex PCR; TCRdb holds only in-frame clones, not every one. The sample lists 38,000 or so clones; around 64% were seen once. The source material was Tregs from blood. All receptors come from a woman in her twenties or thirties in good health.

This chain uses TRBV25-1 with TRBJ1-1, with unresolved D. CDR1 is MGHDK and CDR2 is SYGVNS in the germline V gene. The CDR3 is 14 residues long. Trimming pared 3 bases from V and 1 base from J, leaving 9 bases between. The CDR3 sequence is CASSERSGNTEAFF. CDR3 sequence (DNA): TGTGCCAGCAGTGAGAGATCCGGGAACACTGAAGCTTTCTTT. The whole variable domain, filled in from reference TRBV25-1 and TRBJ1-1, reads EADIYQTPRYLVIGTGKKITLECSQTMGHDKMYWYQQDPGMELHLIHYSYGVNSTEKGDLSSESTVSRIRTEHFPLTLESARPSHTSQYLCASSERSGNTEAFFGQGTRLTVV.

The chain joins TRBV7-9 to TRBJ1-2; 12 positions match TRBD1. The CDR3 contains 16 residues. Losses at the gene ends were 1 base for V and 7 bases for J; bases not matched to a gene: 7. Germline V gene lookup returns CDR1 SEHNR and CDR2 FQNEAQ (reference sequence). The CDR3 spells CASSLGQGTGGRGYTF. CDR3 bases: TGTGCCAGCAGCTTAGGGCAAGGGACAGGGGGCCGTGGCTACACCTTC. The whole variable domain, remainder taken from reference TRBV7-9 and TRBJ1-2, is DTGVSQNPRHKITKRGQNVTFRCDPISEHNRLYWYRQTLGQGPEFLTYFQNEAQLEKSRLLSDRFSAERPKGSFSTLEIQRTEQGDSAMYLCASSLGQGTGGRGYTFGSGTRLTVV.

This chain uses TRBV19 with TRBJ2-3; 16 bases match TRBD2. After removal of 2 bases from V and 2 bases from J, the junction contained 4 bases not matched to a gene. The germline CDR1 and CDR2 sequences are LNHDA and SQIVND (reference sequence). This CDR3 spans 18 amino acids. CDR3 amino acids: CASSILGTSGRATDTQYF. Written as DNA, the CDR3 is TGTGCCAGTAGTATACTCGGGACTAGCGGGAGGGCCACAGATACGCAGTATTTT.

The rearrangement joins TRBV10-3 to TRBJ1-2, with D possibly being TRBD1 (5 bases). The germline V gene encodes CDR1 ENHRY and CDR2 SYGVKD. This CDR3 is 15 amino acids long. Trimming cost V 10 bases and J 0 bases, with 18 bases left between them. DNA for the CDR3: TGTGCCACCCGGACACACTTACTGACTAACTATGGCTACACCTTC. Amino acid sequence: CATRTHLLTNYGYTF.

The chain carries TRBV29-1 and TRBJ2-7, with a tentative D call TRBD2 (5 bases). Germline V lookup: CDR1 SQVTM, CDR2 ANQGSEA. The CDR3 length is 11 residues. The V end was cut by 2 bases, the J end by 7 bases, with 9 bases between. CDR3 sequence (DNA): TGCAGCGTTGAAAAGGACTTGGAGCAGTACTTC. This encodes CSVEKDLEQYF.

The chain employs TRBV4-3 and TRBJ2-3; TRBD2 agrees at 16 bases. V was pared by 3 bases and J by 4 bases, with 10 bases of the junction left unmatched. Germline V CDR1 and CDR2: LGHNA, YSLEER. This CDR3 has 19 amino acids. CDR3 residues: CASSQGLAGGRSVADTQYF. CDR3 sequence (DNA): TGCGCCAGCAGCCAGGGACTAGCGGGAGGGAGATCCGTGGCAGATACGCAGTATTTT.

This chain joins TRBV19 and TRBJ2-1, with 13 bases aligning to TRBD2. Germline values: CDR1 LNHDA, CDR2 SQIVND (reference sequence). V dropped 4 bases and J dropped 7; count of bases not matched to a gene: 7. The CDR3 extends over 16 amino acids. CDR3 residues: CASSRTGLAGFNEQFF. The CDR3 bases are TGTGCCAGTAGTAGGACGGGACTAGCGGGATTTAATGAGCAGTTCTTC.

The chain carries TRBV6-6 and TRBJ2-7, with a tentative D call TRBD1 (5 bases). V lost 2 bases and J 3 bases, leaving 5 bases between the germline ends. Germline loops: CDR1 MNHNY, CDR2 SVGAGI (reference sequence). The length of the CDR3 is 12 residues. The CDR3, as DNA: TGTGCCAGCAGTTACGACAGCTACGAGCAGTACTTC. Protein: CASSYDSYEQYF.

The chain joins TRBV4-3 to TRBJ2-1; no clear D. The CDR3 covers 16 residues. Trimming pared 0 bases from V and 7 bases from J, leaving 16 bases between. Germline lookup yields CDR1 LGHNA and CDR2 YSLEER. The CDR3 loop reads CASSQDRLPGGNEQFF. In DNA form, the CDR3 reads TGCGCCAGCAGCCAAGATCGACTTCCTGGCGGAAATGAGCAGTTCTTC.

This clone came up a few times. This rearrangement joins TRBV18 to TRBJ2-7; 8 nucleotides match TRBD2. The trim removed 2 bases at V and 2 bases at J, leaving 5 bases unmatched. Germline CDR1 KGHSH, CDR2 LQKENI. This CDR3 is built from 15 residues. The CDR3 bases are TGTGCCAGCTCACCAGGTACTAGCGGAGCCTACGAGCAGTACTTC. The encoded protein is CASSPGTSGAYEQYF.

The rearrangement joins TRBV28 to TRBJ2-5; a weak D match, TRBD2 (5 bases). V shed 3 bases and J shed 3 bases, with 14 bases lying between them. The CDR3 has 15 amino acids. Germline V gene lookup returns CDR1 MDHEN and CDR2 SYDVKM. The CDR3 reads CASSFAGGWEETQYF. The CDR3 DNA follows: TGTGCCAGCAGTTTTGCGGGTGGGTGGGAAGAGACCCAGTACTTC.

This clone was counted between two and nine times. This chain uses TRBV9 with TRBJ1-5; the D gene is possibly TRBD1 (5 bases). Germline CDR1 and CDR2: SGDLS and YYNGEE. There are 15 residues in the CDR3. Trimming removed 0 bases at V and 6 bases at J, with 13 bases between. The DNA for the CDR3 is TGTGCCAGCAGCGTAGATGCTCTGGGGGGTCAGCCCCAGCATTTT. Its protein is CASSVDALGGQPQHF.

The CDR3 sequence is CASSQLSREGGPWETQYF. Here the CDR3 DNA reads TGCGCCAGCAGCCAACTTTCCCGAGAGGGAGGGCCGTGGGAGACCCAGTACTTC. The chain recombines TRBV4-3 with TRBJ2-5, with TRBD2 matching 7 bases. The germline V gene has CDR1 LGHNA and CDR2 YSLEER. V was pared by 2 bases and J by 5 bases, with 17 bases of the junction left unmatched. The CDR3 loop spans 18 amino acids.

The V gene is TRBV19, the J gene TRBJ1-2; the match to TRBD1 covers 7 bases. J was trimmed by 3 bases and V by 8 bases; bases with no gene match: 15. Germline V lookup: CDR1 LNHDA, CDR2 SQIVND (reference sequence). The CDR3 covers 16 residues. CDR3 loop: CASLNWAGTEDYGYTF. Here the CDR3 DNA reads TGTGCCAGTTTAAATTGGGCCGGGACAGAGGACTATGGCTACACCTTC.

The table lists this clone with a few counts. V and J are TRBV7-8 and TRBJ2-1; 13 positions agree with TRBD2. Trimming removed 5 bases from V and 6 bases from J; junction bases left unmatched: 4. This CDR3 is built from 15 residues. Per germline, CDR1 SGHVS and CDR2 FQNEAQ. The CDR3 loop is CASSTGLAGVNEQFF. CDR3 DNA: TGTGCCAGCAGCACCGGACTAGCGGGAGTCAATGAGCAGTTCTTC.

This sequence joins TRBV30 and TRBJ2-3, with D possibly TRBD1 on 5 matching bases. Germline V gene lookup returns CDR1 GTSNPN and CDR2 SVGIG (reference sequence). The V and J ends lost 4 bases and 0 bases respectively, with 8 bases between them. The CDR3 is 13 residues long. CDR3 protein: CAWTTASTDTQYF. CDR3 bases: TGTGCCTGGACGACAGCGAGCACAGATACGCAGTATTTT.

This chain links TRBV11-1 with TRBJ2-7, with D possibly being TRBD2 (6 bases). The germline V gene has CDR1 SGHAT and CDR2 FQDESV (reference sequence). The CDR3 loop spans 13 amino acids. Trimming took off 6 bases at V and 5 bases at J, with 14 bases between the two ends. The CDR3 nucleotides read TGTGCCAGCAGTTTCCCTGGGGGGAACGAGCAGTACTTC. Protein: CASSFPGGNEQYF.

This chain links TRBV5-6 with TRBJ1-6; 8 bases match TRBD1. J gave up 10 bases and V 2 bases, and 14 bases lay outside the gene matches. The CDR3 sequence is 17 residues long. The germline V gene encodes CDR1 SGHDT and CDR2 YYEEEE. The CDR3 DNA follows: TGTGCCAGCAGCTTACAAATGGACAGGGCTCTTCGGTCACCCCTCCACTTT. Residues: CASSLQMDRALRSPLHF.

CDR3 region: CASSDSRGNQPQHF. The CDR3 DNA reads as TGTGCCAGCAGTGACTCCAGGGGCAATCAGCCCCAGCATTTT. The rearrangement uses TRBV2 and TRBJ1-5; weak D call: TRBD1 (5 bases). The germline CDR1 and CDR2 sequences are SNHLY and FYNNEI. Trimming shortened V by 3 bases and J by 2 bases, and 8 bases separated the two germline ends. The CDR3 runs to 14 residues.

The chain couples TRBV2 to TRBJ2-6, with a possible D match to TRBD1 (5 bases). Per the germline V gene, CDR1 is SNHLY and CDR2 is FYNNEI. V dropped 7 bases and J dropped 0 bases, with 13 bases sitting between them. The CDR3 is 16 residues long. This chain's CDR3 is CASTPDRFSGANVLTF. DNA for the CDR3: TGTGCCAGCACCCCCGACAGATTCTCTGGGGCCAACGTCCTGACTTTC.

The genes are TRBV6-5 and TRBJ1-5; D is perhaps TRBD1 (5 bases). From germline, CDR1 is MNHEY and CDR2 SVGAGI. The CDR3 totals 14 residues. V dropped 2 bases and J dropped 7 bases, with 12 bases sitting between them. The CDR3 region is CASSYNGQGQPQHF. The CDR3 DNA sequence: TGTGCCAGCAGTTACAATGGTCAGGGACAGCCCCAGCATTTT.

The chain links TRBV28 to TRBJ2-7; TRBD2 matches at 9 bases. After removal of 5 bases from V and 1 base from J, the junction contained 9 bases not matched to a gene. This CDR3 spans 16 amino acids. CDR1 is MDHEN, CDR2 SYDVKM, per germline. CDR3 coding DNA: TGTGCCAGCAGTCCCCGCCTAGCGGGACGGTCCTACGAGCAGTACTTC. Amino acids: CASSPRLAGRSYEQYF.

This sequence joins TRBV19 and TRBJ2-5, with 10 positions matching TRBD1. Germline V gene lookup returns CDR1 LNHDA and CDR2 SQIVND (reference sequence). The CDR3 sequence is 14 residues long. Losses at the gene ends were 6 bases for V and 5 bases for J; bases not matched to a gene: 6. In nucleotides, the CDR3 is TGTGCCAGTAGGACCGGGACAGGGGAGGAGACCCAGTACTTC. Translation gives CASRTGTGEETQYF.

J is TRBJ2-5 and V is TRBV5-1, with D unresolved. Between the trimmed V and J ends, which lost 0 bases and 4 bases, there was a span of 4 bases. The CDR3 is 12 residues long. Germline V lookup: CDR1 SGHRS, CDR2 YFSETQ. The CDR3 here is CASSLAGETQYF. The DNA of the CDR3 is TGCGCCAGCAGCTTGGCGGGAGAGACCCAGTACTTC.

V usage is TRBV11-3 and J usage is TRBJ2-2; no definite D call. V lost 0 bases and J lost 7, with 6 bases in between. The length of the CDR3 is 13 residues. The germline V gene encodes CDR1 SGHNT and CDR2 YENEEA. The CDR3 sequence: CASSLDYRGELFF. The CDR3 region has the DNA TGTGCCAGCAGCTTAGATTATCGCGGGGAGCTGTTTTTT.

The chain links TRBV7-2 to TRBJ2-3, with 9 nucleotides matching TRBD1. After removal of 4 bases from V and 2 bases from J, the junction contained 7 bases not matched to a gene. Germline V lookup: CDR1 SGHTA, CDR2 FQGNSA. CDR3 length: 16 residues. CDR3 nucleotide sequence: TGTGCCAGCAGCTGGGACGGGACAGGGACCACAGATACGCAGTATTTT. This sequence encodes CASSWDGTGTTDTQYF.

V gene TRBV7-9 combines with J gene TRBJ2-3; D is unresolved. Germline V gives CDR1 SEHNR, CDR2 FQNEAQ (reference sequence). V lost 2 bases and J 6 bases, leaving 6 bases between the germline ends. The CDR3 has 12 residues. This chain's CDR3 is CASSLLADTQYF. CDR3 coding DNA: TGTGCCAGCAGCTTACTTGCGGATACGCAGTATTTT.

In its sample, this clone was seen a few times. V usage is TRBV11-2 and J usage is TRBJ1-2; D might be TRBD1 (6 bases). The CDR3 is 13 residues long. Deletions cut 4 bases from V and 3 bases from J, with 9 bases between. The germline CDR1 and CDR2 sequences are SGHAT and FQNNGV. The CDR3 spells CASSYRTDYGYTF. CDR3 nucleotide sequence: TGTGCCAGCAGCTACCGGACAGACTATGGCTACACCTTC.

Only a few counts were recorded for this clone. The chain employs TRBV20-1 and TRBJ2-7; the D is unclear. Germline assignment: CDR1 DFQATT and CDR2 SNEGSKA (reference sequence). The CDR3 has 10 amino acids. With 6 bases removed from V and 8 bases from J, the gap between germline ends came to 11 bases. The CDR3 loop is CSAQEHQQYF. CDR3 DNA sequence: TGCAGTGCCCAGGAACATCAGCAGTACTTC.

CDR3 DNA sequence: TGTGCCAGCAGGCGGGACAGAAACTACAATGAGCAGTTCTTC. Protein product: CASRRDRNYNEQFF. The chain uses TRBV2 and TRBJ2-1, with D tentatively TRBD1 (7 bases). V was trimmed by 6 bases and J by 3 bases, leaving 12 bases between them. CDR1 and CDR2 (germline): SNHLY, FYNNEI. This CDR3 region has 14 residues.

The rearrangement links TRBV28 to TRBJ2-2; D gene uncertain. Germline V CDR1 and CDR2: MDHEN, SYDVKM. The CDR3 length is 13 residues. V lost 8 bases and J 2 bases, leaving 9 bases between the germline ends. The CDR3 is CASLQTNTGELFF. As DNA, the CDR3 is TGTGCCAGCCTTCAAACTAACACCGGGGAGCTGTTTTTT.

This clone was recorded only once. The rearrangement joins TRBV30 to TRBJ1-6; D remains ambiguous. This CDR3 comprises 14 residues. Between the trimmed V and J ends, which lost 0 bases and 7 bases, there was a span of 10 bases. Germline CDR1 and CDR2: GTSNPN and SVGIG (reference sequence). Written as DNA, the CDR3 is TGTGCCTGGAGTGTACCCAGGAGGAATTCACCCCTCCACTTT. Residues: CAWSVPRRNSPLHF.